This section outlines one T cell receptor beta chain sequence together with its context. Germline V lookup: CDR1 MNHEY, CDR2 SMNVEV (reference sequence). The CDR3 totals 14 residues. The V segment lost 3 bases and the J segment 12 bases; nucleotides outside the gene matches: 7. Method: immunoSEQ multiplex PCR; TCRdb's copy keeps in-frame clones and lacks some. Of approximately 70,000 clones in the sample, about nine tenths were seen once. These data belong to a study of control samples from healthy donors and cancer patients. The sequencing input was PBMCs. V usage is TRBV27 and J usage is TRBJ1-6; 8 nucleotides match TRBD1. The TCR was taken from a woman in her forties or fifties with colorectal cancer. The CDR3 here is CASSFNRQGRPLHF. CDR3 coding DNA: TGTGCCAGCAGTTTCAACCGACAGGGGAGACCCCTCCACTTT.